The table lists the clone carrying this T cell receptor (beta chain) with a count of one. cDNA came from about 0.46 to 1 ug RNA primed by random hexamers. Multiplex PCR with immunoSEQ amplified the TCR beta CDR3 across 54 Vbeta and 13 Jbeta. A single record per CDR3 protein comes from TCRdb applying MiXCR to the immunoSEQ multiplex PCR reads. Here the sample spans 160,000 or so distinct CDR3 sequences, around 95% being singletons. The sample comes from a study of CD8 T cells in Susac syndrome. Sequencing of TCR beta, carried out with a high-throughput approach, was applied to CD8+ and CD4+ T cells from the blood. Germline CDR1 and CDR2: SGHVS and FNYEAQ. Trimming left V 2 bases short and J 4 bases short, with 11 bases between. The CDR3 covers 14 residues.

This TCR was recovered from a human donor with multiple sclerosis. Sequenced input: CD8+ T cells from PBMCs. The V gene is TRBV7-6, the J gene TRBJ1-2; TRBD1 is a possible D gene (6 bases). CDR3 residues: CASSLSPGAYGYTF. In DNA form, the CDR3 reads TGTGCCAGCAGCTTATCCCCAGGGGCCTATGGCTACACCTTC.